The T cell receptor beta chain under discussion was sequenced for a study of technical replicates of blood from four donors. V shed 6 bases and J shed 0 bases, with 21 bases lying between them. The CDR3 runs to 18 residues. Germline CDR1 and CDR2: SGHRS and YFSETQ. Profiling relied on immunoSEQ multiplex PCR, and the TCRdb table lists in-frame clones only, not all of them. The profile shows several thousand clones, 90% of them singletons. Sequencing was performed on PBMCs. The receptor was isolated from a human donor in good health. The J gene is TRBJ2-2, the V gene TRBV5-1, with a weak D call TRBD1 (5 bases). CDR3 in DNA: TGCGCCAGCAAGAAGGGGATCCTTAAGGTCGCGAACACCGGGGAGCTGTTTTTT. Translation gives CASKKGILKVANTGELFF.